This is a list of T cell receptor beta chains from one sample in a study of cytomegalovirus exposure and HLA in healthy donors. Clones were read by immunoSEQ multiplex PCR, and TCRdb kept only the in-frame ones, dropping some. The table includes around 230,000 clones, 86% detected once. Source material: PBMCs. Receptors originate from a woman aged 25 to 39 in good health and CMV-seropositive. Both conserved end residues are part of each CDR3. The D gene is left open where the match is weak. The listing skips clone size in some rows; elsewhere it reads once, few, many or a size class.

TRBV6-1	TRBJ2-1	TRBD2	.	CASSVLRTRSSYNEQFF	TGTGCCAGCAGTGTCCTAAGGACTAGATCCTCCTACAATGAGCAGTTCTTC
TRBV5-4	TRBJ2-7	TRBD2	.	CASSLFSGSTGYEQYF	TGTGCCAGCAGCTTATTTAGCGGGAGTACGGGATACGAGCAGTACTTC
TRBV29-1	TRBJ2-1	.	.	CSVEGRTTYNEQFF	TGCAGCGTTGAGGGGCGGACCACCTACAATGAGCAGTTCTTC
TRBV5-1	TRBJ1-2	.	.	CASSLDPGSYGYTF	TGCGCCAGCAGCTTGGATCCAGGCAGCTATGGCTACACCTTC
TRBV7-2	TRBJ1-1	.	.	CASSAHSREMNTEAFF	TGTGCCAGCAGCGCCCATTCCCGGGAGATGAACACTGAAGCTTTCTTT
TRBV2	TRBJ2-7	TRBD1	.	CASRDGQGAYEQYF	TGTGCCAGCAGGGACGGACAGGGGGCATACGAGCAGTACTTC
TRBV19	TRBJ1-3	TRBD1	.	CASSATGSGNTIYF	TGTGCCAGTAGTGCGACAGGGTCTGGAAACACCATATATTTT
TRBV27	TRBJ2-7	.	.	CASSPRGRTYEQYF	TGTGCCAGCAGTCCGCGGGGCAGGACGTACGAGCAGTACTTC
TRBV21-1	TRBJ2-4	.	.	CASSSKQGIAKNIQYF	TGTGCCAGCAGCAGCAAACAGGGGATAGCCAAAAACATTCAGTACTTC
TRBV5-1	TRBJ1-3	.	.	CASSLFRDSGNTIYF	TGCGCCAGCAGCTTGTTCCGGGACTCTGGAAACACCATATATTTT
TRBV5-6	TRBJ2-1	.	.	CASSYDSGYNEQFF	TGTGCCAGCAGCTACGACTCGGGGTACAATGAGCAGTTCTTC
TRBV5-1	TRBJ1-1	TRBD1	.	CASSLTGAGNTEAFF	TGCGCCAGCAGCTTAACAGGGGCGGGGAACACTGAAGCTTTCTTT
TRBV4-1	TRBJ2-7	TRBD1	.	CASSQGAGGPVYEQYF	TGCGCCAGCAGCCAAGGGGCAGGGGGCCCCGTCTACGAGCAGTACTTC
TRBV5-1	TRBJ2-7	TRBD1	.	CASSVQGNPYEQYF	TGCGCCAGCAGCGTACAGGGGAACCCCTACGAGCAGTACTTC
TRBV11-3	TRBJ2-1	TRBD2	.	CASSTSAGGQYNEQFF	TGTGCCAGCAGCACCTCAGCGGGAGGGCAGTACAATGAGCAGTTCTTC
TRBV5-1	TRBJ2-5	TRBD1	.	CASSIASGTGAETQYF	TGCGCCAGCAGCATAGCCTCCGGGACAGGCGCAGAGACCCAGTACTTC
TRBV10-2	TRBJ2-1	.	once	CASRDYREPYNEQFF	TGCGCCAGCAGAGATTACAGGGAACCTTACAATGAGCAGTTCTTC
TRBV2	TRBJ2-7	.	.	CASSEALWALYEQYF	TGTGCCAGCAGTGAAGCGCTGTGGGCGCTCTACGAGCAGTACTTC
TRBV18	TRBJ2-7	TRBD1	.	CASSPGQGGTYEQYF	TGTGCCAGCTCACCAGGACAGGGGGGAACCTACGAGCAGTACTTC
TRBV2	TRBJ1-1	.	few	CASSVQNTEAFF	TGTGCCAGCAGTGTTCAGAACACTGAAGCTTTCTTT
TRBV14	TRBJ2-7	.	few	CASSQTNYEQYF	TGTGCCAGCAGCCAAACAAACTACGAGCAGTACTTC
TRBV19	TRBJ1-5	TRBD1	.	CASSIDRVGNQPQHF	TGTGCCAGTAGTATCGACAGGGTAGGGAATCAGCCCCAGCATTTT
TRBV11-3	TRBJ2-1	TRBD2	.	CASSPTSGRVGEQFF	TGTGCCAGCAGCCCAACTAGCGGGAGGGTGGGTGAGCAGTTCTTC
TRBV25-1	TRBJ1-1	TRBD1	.	CASSEYFGTANTEAFF	TGTGCCAGCAGTGAATATTTCGGGACAGCGAACACTGAAGCTTTCTTT
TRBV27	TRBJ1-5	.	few	CASSSWAGGGQPQHF	TGTGCCAGCAGTTCGTGGGCAGGCGGAGGTCAGCCCCAGCATTTT
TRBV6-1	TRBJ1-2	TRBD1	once	CASSERTGDGYTF	TGTGCCAGCAGTGAAAGGACAGGGGACGGCTACACCTTC
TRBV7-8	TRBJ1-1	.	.	CASSFNRDTRGTEAFF	TGTGCCAGCAGCTTTAACCGGGACACCAGAGGGACTGAAGCTTTCTTT
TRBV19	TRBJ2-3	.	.	CASSIGQGTDTQYF	TGTGCCAGTAGTATAGGACAAGGCACAGATACGCAGTATTTT
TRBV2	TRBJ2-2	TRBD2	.	CASRRVAGGSGELFF	TGTGCCAGCCGGCGGGTAGCGGGAGGGTCCGGGGAGCTGTTTTTT
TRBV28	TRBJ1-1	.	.	CASIRTENTEAFF	TGTGCCAGCATAAGGACAGAGAACACTGAAGCTTTCTTT
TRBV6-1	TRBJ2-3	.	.	CASSEVSRVTDMQYF	TGTGCCAGCAGTGAAGTTTCGAGAGTCACAGATATGCAGTATTTT
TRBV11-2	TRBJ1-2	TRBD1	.	CASSSRTGVFNYGYTF	TGTGCCAGCAGCTCTCGGACAGGAGTCTTTAACTATGGCTACACCTTC
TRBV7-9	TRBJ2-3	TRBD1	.	CASSPEGRGRDTQYF	TGTGCCAGCAGCCCAGAGGGCAGGGGGCGAGATACGCAGTATTTT
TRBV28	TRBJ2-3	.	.	CASIPAGSTDTQYF	TGTGCCAGCATCCCGGCGGGGAGTACAGATACGCAGTATTTT
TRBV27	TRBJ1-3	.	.	CASSYREGGNTIYF	TGTGCCAGCAGTTACAGGGAGGGAGGAAACACCATATATTTT
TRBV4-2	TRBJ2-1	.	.	CASSQERGSREQFF	TGTGCCAGCAGCCAAGAAAGAGGCTCTCGGGAGCAGTTCTTC
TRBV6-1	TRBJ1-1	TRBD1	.	CASSLDREAFF	TGTGCCAGCAGTTTGGACAGGGAAGCTTTCTTT
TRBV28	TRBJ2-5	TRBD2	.	CASSLGTAGDQETQYF	TGTGCCAGCAGTTTAGGGACCGCGGGGGACCAAGAGACCCAGTACTTC
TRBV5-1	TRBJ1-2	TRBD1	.	CASSPQDRIYGYTF	TGCGCCAGCAGCCCCCAGGACAGGATTTATGGCTACACCTTC
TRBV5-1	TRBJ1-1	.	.	CASSFTVLNTEAFF	TGCGCCAGCAGCTTTACAGTGTTGAACACTGAAGCTTTCTTT
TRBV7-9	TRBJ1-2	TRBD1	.	CASSLVLQGARDYGYTF	TGTGCCAGCAGCTTAGTTTTACAGGGGGCAAGAGATTATGGCTACACCTTC
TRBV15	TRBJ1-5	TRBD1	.	CATSRDIAGTGLRPQHF	TGTGCCACCAGCAGAGACATCGCCGGGACAGGGTTGAGGCCCCAGCATTTT
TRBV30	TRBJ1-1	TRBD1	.	CAWSSRDRAVEAFF	TGTGCCTGGAGCAGCCGGGACAGGGCCGTTGAAGCTTTCTTT
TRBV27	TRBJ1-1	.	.	CASSLQGSNTEAFF	TGTGCCAGCAGCCTACAGGGTTCGAACACTGAAGCTTTCTTT
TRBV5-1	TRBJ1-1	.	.	CASSLRVDTEAFF	TGCGCCAGCAGCTTGAGAGTAGACACTGAAGCTTTCTTT
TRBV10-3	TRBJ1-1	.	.	CAISDVNTEAFF	TGTGCCATCAGTGACGTGAACACTGAAGCTTTCTTT